The 20 T cell receptor beta chains below were found in one sample sequenced in a study of blood T cell repertoires in COVID-19. Sequencing was performed with immunoSEQ multiplex PCR; in TCRdb, only in-frame clones are kept and a portion is missing. The table lists over 35,000 clones, 70% to 90% of them singletons. Material: peripheral blood. Receptors were obtained from a man between 60 and 75 years old with active COVID-19.

This clone was observed a handful of times. The CDR3 DNA is TGTGCCAGCAGTTTGTCGGACAGTACTACCTACAATGAGCAGTTCTTC. It codes for CASSLSDSTTYNEQFF. The chain uses TRBV27 and TRBJ2-1, with a weak D call TRBD1 (6 bases). Germline CDR1 is MNHEY and CDR2 is SMNVEV (reference sequence). The CDR3 covers 16 residues. Trimming took off 3 bases at V and 2 bases at J, with 14 bases between the two ends.

V gene TRBV28 combines with J gene TRBJ1-6; TRBD1 aligns across 8 bases. The CDR3 totals 15 residues. The germline CDR1 and CDR2 sequences are MDHEN and SYDVKM. The V segment lost 7 bases and the J segment 6 bases; nucleotides outside the gene matches: 8. The CDR3 DNA is TGTGCCAGCAACACAGGGGGAACTAGTAATTCACCCCTCCACTTT. It encodes CASNTGGTSNSPLHF.

This chain links TRBV11-3 with TRBJ2-5, with D unclear. The CDR3 consists of 13 residues. CDR1 and CDR2 from the germline V gene are SGHNT and YENEEA. Trimming took 5 bases from V and 5 from J, leaving 12 bases between them. This CDR3 reads CASSLGVRETQYF. For the CDR3, the DNA is TGTGCCAGCAGCCTCGGAGTCCGGGAGACCCAGTACTTC.

The J gene is TRBJ1-1, the V gene TRBV6-5; tentatively, D is TRBD1 (5 bases). The CDR3 covers 13 residues. Trimming stripped 6 bases from V and 4 bases from J, with 12 bases between. The germline V gene encodes CDR1 MNHEY and CDR2 SVGAGI. The CDR3 here is CASRIGGGTEAFF. The CDR3 nucleotides read TGTGCCAGCAGGATCGGGGGAGGCACTGAAGCTTTCTTT.

This clone was counted once. The chain combines TRBV21-1 with TRBJ2-2; the table's D call TRBD2 went unverified against the DNA. TRBV21-1 counts as a pseudogene. The CDR3 has 17 amino acids. CDR3 sequence: CASSKGPGLSYTGELFF. In nucleotides, the CDR3 is TGTGCCAGCAGCAAGGGGCCGGGACTAAGCTACACCGGGGAGCTGTTTTTT.

V usage is TRBV6-6 and J usage is TRBJ2-7; 11 bases are a match to TRBD1. CDR1 is MNHNY and CDR2 is SVGAGI in the germline V gene (reference sequence). Losses at the gene ends were 6 bases for V and 5 bases for J; bases not matched to a gene: 6. The CDR3 length is 14 residues. The CDR3 region has the DNA TGTGCCAGCAGCACTGGACAGGGGGCGCACGAGCAGTACTTC. Translation gives CASSTGQGAHEQYF.

This chain uses TRBV7-9 with TRBJ2-7; 8 bases are shared with TRBD2. The CDR3 runs 15 residues. Germline V gene sequence: CDR1 SEHNR, CDR2 FQNEAQ (reference sequence). V was pared by 5 bases and J by 1 base, with 7 bases of the junction left unmatched. The CDR3 loop reads CASSQLAVGSYEQYF. The CDR3 DNA sequence: TGTGCCAGCAGCCAACTAGCGGTTGGGTCCTACGAGCAGTACTTC.

This clone was detected once. This chain uses TRBV11-2 with TRBJ2-2; 13 bases agree with TRBD2. The CDR3 is made up of 16 amino acids. Germline V gene sequence: CDR1 SGHAT, CDR2 FQNNGV. J was trimmed by 5 bases and V by 6 bases; bases with no gene match: 6. In DNA, the CDR3 is TGTGCCAGCAGTTACACTAGCGGGAGGGGAACCGGGGAGCTGTTTTTT. Amino acid sequence: CASSYTSGRGTGELFF.

This clone came up a few times. The V call is TRBV7-2, the J call TRBJ2-7, with D maybe TRBD1 (6 bases). Per the germline V gene, CDR1 is SGHTA and CDR2 is FQGNSA. The CDR3 extends over 14 amino acids. V was cut by 5 bases and J by 0 bases, with 11 bases left in between. The CDR3 loop reads CASSQRTVSYEQYF. For the CDR3, the DNA is TGTGCCAGCAGCCAACGGACAGTCTCCTACGAGCAGTACTTC.

The J gene is TRBJ2-7, the V gene TRBV28; TRBD1 might be the D (6 bases). The germline V gene encodes CDR1 MDHEN and CDR2 SYDVKM. The length of the CDR3 is 15 residues. V lost 8 bases and J lost 3, with 20 bases in between. CDR3: CASAGTSSLRYEQYF. DNA for the CDR3: TGTGCCAGCGCCGGGACATCCAGTCTCCGCTACGAGCAGTACTTC.

The chain has TRBV2 and TRBJ2-3; no clear D. Germline loops: CDR1 SNHLY, CDR2 FYNNEI. The CDR3 runs to 15 residues. V dropped 3 bases and J dropped 2 bases, with 12 bases sitting between them. CDR3 loop: CASSDSGRYTDTQYF. The CDR3 nucleotides are TGTGCCAGCAGTGATTCAGGAAGGTACACAGATACGCAGTATTTT.

V is TRBV4-1 and J is TRBJ2-7, with D possibly TRBD1 on 6 matching bases. Trimming removed 1 base from V and 2 bases from J, with 15 bases in between. Germline CDR1 and CDR2: MGHRA and YSYEKL. CDR3 size: 16 residues. CDR3 coding DNA: TGCGCCAGCAGCCAAGTTGGGGAAGGGGGAACCTACGAGCAGTACTTC. It is translated as CASSQVGEGGTYEQYF.

The chain links TRBV24-1 to TRBJ2-5, with 9 positions matching TRBD1. The germline V gene encodes CDR1 KGHDR and CDR2 SFDVKD. The junction had 4 bases not matched to a gene; V was cut back by 11 bases and J by 1 base. The CDR3 contains 13 residues. In DNA, the CDR3 is TGTGCCAAGAGGACAGGGGCCCAAGAGACCCAGTACTTC. Protein sequence: CAKRTGAQETQYF.

The chain is built from TRBV11-2 and TRBJ2-7; TRBD2 might be the D (5 bases). Germline V gives CDR1 SGHAT, CDR2 FQNNGV. V gave up 4 bases and J gave up 1 base, with 14 bases separating them. CDR3 length equals 15 residues. The CDR3 sequence is CASSYSRGPSYEQYF. CDR3 in DNA: TGTGCCAGCAGCTATAGCCGCGGGCCATCCTACGAGCAGTACTTC.

The chain carries TRBV6-5 and TRBJ2-3; 7 bases match TRBD1. Germline V gene sequence: CDR1 MNHEY, CDR2 SVGAGI. This CDR3 has 13 residues. The J segment lost 9 bases and the V segment lost 6 bases, leaving 9 bases of the junction unmatched. CDR3: CASSVQGKNTQYF. CDR3 DNA sequence: TGTGCCAGCAGCGTACAGGGGAAGAACACGCAGTATTTT.

The chain employs TRBV28 and TRBJ2-1; 8 bases map to TRBD2. There are 14 residues in the CDR3. CDR1 MDHEN and CDR2 SYDVKM come from the germline V gene. The trim removed 6 bases at V and 7 bases at J, leaving 8 bases unmatched. Written as DNA, the CDR3 is TGTGCCAGCAGCCAGGGACTAGTACAAAATGAGCAGTTCTTC. Translated, it gives CASSQGLVQNEQFF.

The J gene is TRBJ2-1, the V gene TRBV29-1; 13 nucleotides match TRBD2. Germline lookup yields CDR1 SQVTM and CDR2 ANQGSEA. V lost 1 base and J lost 6; bases outside the gene matches: 15. This CDR3 is built from 19 residues. CDR3 sequence (DNA): TGCAGCGTTGAAGTTTGGACTAGCGGGAGCCACGGCTCTACCAATGAGCAGTTCTTC. This sequence encodes CSVEVWTSGSHGSTNEQFF.

This chain uses TRBV9 with TRBJ2-3; 7 nucleotides align to TRBD2. The CDR3 contains 16 residues. Germline V gene lookup returns CDR1 SGDLS and CDR2 YYNGEE. Trimming at V came to 3 bases and at J to 5 bases, leaving 12 bases not matched to a gene. The CDR3 loop reads CASSAPAAGVEDTQYF. DNA of the CDR3: TGTGCCAGCAGCGCCCCGGCGGCGGGAGTGGAAGATACGCAGTATTTT. Based on the CDR3 plus reference TRBV9 and TRBJ2-3, the full variable domain is DSGVTQTPKHLITATGQRVTLRCSPRSGDLSVYWYQQSLDQGLQFLIQYYNGEERAKGNILERFSAQQFPDLHSELNLSSLELGDSALYFCASSAPAAGVEDTQYFGPGTRLTVL.

This clone was recorded only once. This rearrangement joins TRBV19 to TRBJ2-7; TRBD1 matches at 7 bases. This CDR3 spans 14 amino acids. The trim removed 3 bases at V and 5 bases at J, leaving 7 bases unmatched. The V gene's germline CDR1 is LNHDA and CDR2 SQIVND (reference sequence). The CDR3 region has the DNA TGTGCCAGTAGTATGTCGACAGGGAAGAACGAGCAGTACTTC. Translating it yields CASSMSTGKNEQYF.

The DNA for the CDR3 is TGTGCCAGCAGTTTATACGGACTTCAGGACGAGCAGTACTTC. It encodes CASSLYGLQDEQYF. This rearrangement joins TRBV27 to TRBJ2-7; tentative D call: TRBD2 (5 bases). Trimming took off 1 base at V and 5 bases at J, with 12 bases between the two ends. Per the germline V gene, CDR1 is MNHEY and CDR2 is SMNVEV (reference sequence). CDR3 size: 14 residues.